This T cell receptor (beta chain) was sequenced during a study of CD8+ T cells in alopecia areata. Findings and caveats of the study: Mice showed clearer TCR sharing than patients did, a gap that was possibly HLA-related.

Specimens obtained from alopecia areata patients comprised lesional scalp punch biopsies and peripheral blood. Sequencing relied on a cDNA template that was reverse transcribed from extracted RNA. Measured with immunoSEQ multiplex PCR; TCRdb has only the in-frame clones, and not every one. The sample lists 80,000 to 100,000 clones; less than 50% were seen once. The CDR3 spans 15 residues. Germline CDR1 and CDR2: SQVTM and ANQGSEA. With 1 base removed from V and 0 bases from J, the gap between germline ends came to 10 bases. For this clone: Its antigen is undetermined.

Input material: CD4+ T cells sorted from blood. The sequence was obtained from a human donor with alopecia areata. This chain uses TRBV29-1 with TRBJ2-1; D ambiguous. CDR3 coding DNA: TGCAGCGTTGAAGGTGCGGTTTCCTCCTACAATGAGCAGTTCTTC. Protein sequence: CSVEGAVSSYNEQFF.